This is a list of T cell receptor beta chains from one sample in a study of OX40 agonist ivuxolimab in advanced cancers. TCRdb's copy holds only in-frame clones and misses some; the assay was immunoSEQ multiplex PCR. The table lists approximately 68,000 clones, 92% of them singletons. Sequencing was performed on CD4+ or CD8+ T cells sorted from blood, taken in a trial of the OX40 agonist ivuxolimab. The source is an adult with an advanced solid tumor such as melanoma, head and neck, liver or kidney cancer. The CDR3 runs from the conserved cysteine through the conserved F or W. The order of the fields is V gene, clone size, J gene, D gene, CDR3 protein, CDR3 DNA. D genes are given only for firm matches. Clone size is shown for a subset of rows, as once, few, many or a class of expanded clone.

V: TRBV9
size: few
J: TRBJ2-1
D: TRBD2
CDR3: CASSVDGGGNNEQFF
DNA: TGTGCCAGCAGCGTAGACGGCGGGGGAAACAATGAGCAGTTCTTC

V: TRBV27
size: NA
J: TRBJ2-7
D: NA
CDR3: CASSHGGAGEQYF
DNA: TGTGCCAGCAGCCATGGGGGGGCGGGGGAGCAGTACTTC

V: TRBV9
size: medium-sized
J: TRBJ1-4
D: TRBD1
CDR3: CASSATGVHEKLFF
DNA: TGTGCCAGCAGCGCGACAGGGGTGCATGAAAAACTGTTTTTT

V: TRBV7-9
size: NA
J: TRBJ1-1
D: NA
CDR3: CASSSGSGIEAFF
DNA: TGTGCCAGCAGCTCCGGGAGCGGGATCGAAGCTTTCTTT

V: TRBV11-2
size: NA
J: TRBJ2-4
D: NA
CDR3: CASSLAWVAAKNIQYF
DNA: TGTGCCAGCAGCTTAGCATGGGTGGCAGCCAAAAACATTCAGTACTTC

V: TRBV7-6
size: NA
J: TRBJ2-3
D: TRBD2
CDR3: CASSLVVSGGAIDTQYF
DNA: TGTGCCAGCAGCTTAGTAGTTAGCGGGGGGGCTATAGATACGCAGTATTTT

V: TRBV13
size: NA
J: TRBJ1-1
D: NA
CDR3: CASRQGGGTEAFF
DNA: TGTGCCAGCAGGCAGGGTGGAGGCACTGAAGCTTTCTTT

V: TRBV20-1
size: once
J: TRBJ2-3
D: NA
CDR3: CSYGTDTQYF
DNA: TGCAGTTACGGCACGGATACGCAGTATTTT

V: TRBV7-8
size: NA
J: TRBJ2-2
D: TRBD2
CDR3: CASSYGLAGNTGELFF
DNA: TGTGCCAGCAGCTACGGACTAGCGGGGAACACCGGGGAGCTGTTTTTT

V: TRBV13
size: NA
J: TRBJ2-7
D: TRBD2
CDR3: CASSSRTSGGTYEQYF
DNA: TGTGCCAGCAGCTCAAGGACTAGCGGGGGTACCTACGAGCAGTACTTC

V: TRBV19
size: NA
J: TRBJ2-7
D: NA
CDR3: CASSIVPGSSYEQYF
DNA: TGTGCCAGTAGTATAGTGCCAGGGAGCTCCTACGAGCAGTACTTC

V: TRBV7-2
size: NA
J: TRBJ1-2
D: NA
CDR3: CASSPRGANYGYTF
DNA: TGTGCCAGCAGCCCCCGGGGGGCTAACTATGGCTACACCTTC

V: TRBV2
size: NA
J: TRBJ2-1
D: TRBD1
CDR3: CASSPGQGVYNEQFF
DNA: TGTGCCAGCAGCCCAGGACAGGGGGTTTACAATGAGCAGTTCTTC

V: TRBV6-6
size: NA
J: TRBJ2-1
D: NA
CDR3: CASGSVLALYNEQFF
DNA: TGTGCCAGCGGGTCGGTGCTTGCCCTCTACAATGAGCAGTTCTTC

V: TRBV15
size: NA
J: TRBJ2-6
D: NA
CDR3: CATSRDKGWELSSGANVLTF
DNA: TGTGCCACCAGCAGAGATAAAGGGTGGGAACTTAGCTCTGGGGCCAACGTCCTGACTTTC

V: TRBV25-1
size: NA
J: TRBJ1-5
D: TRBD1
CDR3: CASSEKAGGQPQHF
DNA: TGTGCCAGCAGTGAAAAGGCAGGGGGACAGCCCCAGCATTTT

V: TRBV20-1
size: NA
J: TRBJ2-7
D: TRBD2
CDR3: CSSGGSYEQYF
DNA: TGCAGTAGCGGGGGATCCTACGAGCAGTACTTC

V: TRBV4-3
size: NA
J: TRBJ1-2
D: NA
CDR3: CASSQAPPSGDLGYGYTF
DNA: TGCGCCAGCAGCCAAGCCCCACCCTCAGGGGATTTAGGCTATGGCTACACCTTC

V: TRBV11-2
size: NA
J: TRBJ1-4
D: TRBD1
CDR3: CASSLGPGTVRLGKLFF
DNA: TGTGCCAGCAGCTTAGGGCCCGGGACAGTTAGACTCGGAAAACTGTTTTTT

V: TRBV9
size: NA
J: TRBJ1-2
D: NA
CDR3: CASSVDHNGYTF
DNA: TGTGCCAGCAGCGTAGACCATAATGGCTACACCTTC

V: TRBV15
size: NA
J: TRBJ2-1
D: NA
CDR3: CATSRTLGGVYNEQFF
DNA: TGTGCCACCAGCAGAACCCTAGGGGGGGTTTACAATGAGCAGTTCTTC

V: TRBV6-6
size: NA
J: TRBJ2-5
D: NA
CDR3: CASSYLLRASEETQYF
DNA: TGTGCCAGCAGTTACCTCCTCCGGGCGAGCGAAGAGACCCAGTACTTC

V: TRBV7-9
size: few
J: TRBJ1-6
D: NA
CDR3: CASGGYNSPLHF
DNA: TGTGCCAGCGGTGGATATAATTCACCCCTCCACTTT

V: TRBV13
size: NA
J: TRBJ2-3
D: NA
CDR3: CASSLYYTWGTDTQYF
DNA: TGTGCCAGCAGCCTGTATTATACGTGGGGCACAGATACGCAGTATTTT

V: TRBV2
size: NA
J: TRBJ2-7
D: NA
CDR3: CASTTGGAEQYF
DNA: TGTGCCAGCACCACTGGAGGGGCCGAGCAGTACTTC

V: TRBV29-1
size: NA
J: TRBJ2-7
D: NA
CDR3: CSVEGKGGTDSYEQYF
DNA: TGCAGCGTTGAAGGGAAAGGGGGGACGGACTCCTACGAGCAGTACTTC

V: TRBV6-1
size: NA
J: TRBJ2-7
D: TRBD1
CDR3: CASSGTGGYYEQYF
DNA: TGTGCCAGCAGTGGTACAGGGGGTTATTACGAGCAGTACTTC

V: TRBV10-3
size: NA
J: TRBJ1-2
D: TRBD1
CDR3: CAISESGQGNYGYTF
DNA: TGTGCCATCAGTGAGTCGGGACAGGGTAACTATGGCTACACCTTC

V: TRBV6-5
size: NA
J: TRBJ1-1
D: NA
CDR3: CASKFGFNTEAFF
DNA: TGTGCCAGCAAGTTTGGGTTTAACACTGAAGCTTTCTTT

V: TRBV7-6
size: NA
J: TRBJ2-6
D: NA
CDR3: CASSSLVGGANVLTF
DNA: TGTGCCAGCAGCTCCCTAGTAGGTGGGGCCAACGTCCTGACTTTC

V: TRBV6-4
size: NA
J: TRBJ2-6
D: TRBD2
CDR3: CASSDSSGSGANVLTF
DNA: TGTGCCAGTAGTGACTCTAGCGGCTCTGGGGCCAACGTCCTGACTTTC

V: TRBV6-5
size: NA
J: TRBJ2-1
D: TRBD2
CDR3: CASSYSGGGYNEQFF
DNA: TGTGCCAGCAGTTACTCCGGGGGGGGCTACAATGAGCAGTTCTTC

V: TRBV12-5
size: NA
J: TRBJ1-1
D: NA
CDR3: CASGWGINTEAFF
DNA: TGTGCTAGTGGCTGGGGCATTAACACTGAAGCTTTCTTT

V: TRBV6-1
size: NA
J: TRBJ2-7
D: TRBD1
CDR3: CASNRAGTEYEQYF
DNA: TGTGCCAGCAATAGAGCCGGGACAGAGTACGAGCAGTACTTC

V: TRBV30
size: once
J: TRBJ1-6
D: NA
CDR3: CASRNGTHDYSNSPLHF
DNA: TGTGCCTCACGAAACGGAACCCACGACTACAGTAATTCACCCCTCCACTTT

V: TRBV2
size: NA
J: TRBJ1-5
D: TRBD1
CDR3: CASSEGGTANNQPQHF
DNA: TGTGCCAGCAGTGAAGGGGGGACAGCTAACAATCAGCCCCAGCATTTT

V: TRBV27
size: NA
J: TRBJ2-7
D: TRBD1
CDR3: CASSPTGFLYEQYF
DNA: TGTGCCAGCAGCCCGACAGGGTTCCTTTACGAGCAGTACTTC

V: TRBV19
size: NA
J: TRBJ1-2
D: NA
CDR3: CASSLGQNLNYGYTF
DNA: TGTGCCAGTAGTCTCGGACAGAACCTTAACTATGGCTACACCTTC

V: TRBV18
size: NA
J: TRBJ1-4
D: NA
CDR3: CASSPPDSYNEKLFF
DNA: TGTGCCAGCTCACCACCGGACAGTTATAATGAAAAACTGTTTTTT

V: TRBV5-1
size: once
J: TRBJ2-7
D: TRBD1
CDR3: CASSLDRGGNEQYF
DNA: TGCGCCAGCAGTTTGGACAGGGGAGGGAACGAGCAGTACTTC

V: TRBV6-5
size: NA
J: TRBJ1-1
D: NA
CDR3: CASSYGQANTEAFF
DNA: TGTGCCAGCAGTTATGGGCAGGCTAACACTGAAGCTTTCTTT

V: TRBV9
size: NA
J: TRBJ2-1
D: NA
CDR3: CASSVPPANEQFF
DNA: TGTGCCAGCAGCGTACCTCCAGCGAATGAGCAGTTCTTC

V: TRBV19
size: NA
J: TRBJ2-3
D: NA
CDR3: CASSMVRGDTQYF
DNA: TGTGCCAGTAGTATGGTCAGGGGAGATACGCAGTATTTT

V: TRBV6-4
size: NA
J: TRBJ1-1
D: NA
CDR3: CASSASINMNTEAFF
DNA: TGTGCCAGCAGTGCGTCGATAAACATGAACACTGAAGCTTTCTTT

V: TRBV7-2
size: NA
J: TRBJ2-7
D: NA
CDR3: CASSLARVGHEQYF
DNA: TGTGCCAGCAGCTTAGCTAGGGTCGGCCACGAGCAGTACTTC

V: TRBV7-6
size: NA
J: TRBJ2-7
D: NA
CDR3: CASSLQSAYEQYF
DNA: TGTGCCAGCAGCTTACAGAGCGCCTACGAGCAGTACTTC

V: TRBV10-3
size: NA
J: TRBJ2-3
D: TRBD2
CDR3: CAISVTWTSGGRTDTQYF
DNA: TGTGCCATCAGTGTGACCTGGACTAGCGGGGGACGCACAGATACGCAGTATTTT

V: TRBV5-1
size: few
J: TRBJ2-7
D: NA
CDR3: CASSFERSYEQYF
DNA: TGCGCCAGCAGCTTTGAAAGGTCCTACGAGCAGTACTTC

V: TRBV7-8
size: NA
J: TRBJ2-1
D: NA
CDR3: CASSPRGREQFF
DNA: TGTGCCAGCAGCCCCAGGGGACGTGAGCAGTTCTTC

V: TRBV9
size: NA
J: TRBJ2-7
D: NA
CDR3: CASSPTGGPSYEQYF
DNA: TGTGCCAGCAGCCCGACCGGGGGCCCTTCATACGAGCAGTACTTC

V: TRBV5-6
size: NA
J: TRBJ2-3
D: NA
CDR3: CASSLAESDTQYF
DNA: TGTGCCAGCAGCTTGGCCGAGTCAGATACGCAGTATTTT